The 9 T cell receptor beta chains presented below share a single source sample, sequenced in a study of Ad26.COV2.S vaccination and SARS-CoV-2 variants. The treatment denotes: about 20 received Ad26.COV2.S at low or high dose, single or two shots; about 5 received placebo; per-sample allocation not given. At day 63 after the first vaccine or placebo injection, samples were drawn. Clones were sequenced by immunoSEQ multiplex PCR, and TCRdb holds only the in-frame ones, with some missing. The data hold about 350,000 clones, with 65% to 90% observed a single time. The sample consisted of peripheral blood, taken in a trial of Ad26.COV2.S vaccine versus placebo. These TCRs come from a person between 18 and 65 years old who received the Ad26.COV2.S COVID-19 vaccine or a placebo.

V usage is TRBV5-6 and J usage is TRBJ2-5; possibly TRBD1 or TRBD2 for D (6 bases each). The CDR3 contains 14 residues. Trimming removed 4 bases at V and 5 bases at J, with 15 bases between. In germline, CDR1 is SGHDT, CDR2 YYEEEE. The CDR3 nucleotides read TGTGCCAGCAGCCGGGGGCCCGCGGGGGAGACCCAGTACTTC. Translated, it gives CASSRGPAGETQYF.

The chain carries TRBV21-1 and TRBJ2-1. TRBV21-1 constitutes a pseudogene. CDR3 length: 15 residues. Here the CDR3 reads CASSKDEQSYNEQFF. DNA of the CDR3: TGTGCCAGCAGCAAAGACGAGCAGTCCTACAATGAGCAGTTCTTC.

The chain has TRBV4-3 and TRBJ2-7; D call uncertain. The CDR3 is 14 residues long. The V gene's germline CDR1 is LGHNA and CDR2 YSLEER. Trimming pared 1 base from V and 3 bases from J, leaving 10 bases between. The chain's CDR3 is CASSQGGSIYEQYF. The CDR3 region has the DNA TGCGCCAGCAGCCAAGGAGGTTCCATCTACGAGCAGTACTTC.

CDR3 amino acids: CASSVEENTEAFF. The CDR3 DNA reads as TGTGCCAGCAGCGTAGAAGAGAACACTGAAGCTTTCTTT. The chain uses TRBV9 and TRBJ1-1, with D uncertain. V was cut by 0 bases and J by 1 base, with 4 bases left in between. The CDR3 runs 13 residues. The V gene's germline CDR1 is SGDLS and CDR2 YYNGEE.

The sample holds one count of this clone. The rearrangement links TRBV4-3 to TRBJ2-7; weak D call: TRBD1 (5 bases). Germline CDR1 and CDR2: LGHNA and YSLEER. There are 16 residues in the CDR3. V lost 0 bases and J lost 1, with 13 bases in between. CDR3: CASSQDVAGRSYEQYF. CDR3 nucleotide sequence: TGCGCCAGCAGCCAAGATGTGGCAGGGCGATCCTACGAGCAGTACTTC.

The V and J genes are TRBV11-2 and TRBJ1-1, with D possibly being TRBD1 (6 bases). The CDR3 covers 15 residues. Trimming shortened V by 6 bases and J by 1 base, and 15 bases separated the two germline ends. The germline CDR1 and CDR2 sequences are SGHAT and FQNNGV. The CDR3 spells CASRETQGRNTEAFF. The CDR3 DNA follows: TGTGCCAGCAGGGAAACACAGGGCCGGAACACTGAAGCTTTCTTT.

CDR3 amino acids: CASSSPTGLYTF. The CDR3 nucleotides read TGTGCCAGCAGTTCCCCGACAGGACTCTACACCTTC. The chain links TRBV6-5 to TRBJ1-2, with a weak D call TRBD1 (6 bases). From germline, CDR1 is MNHEY and CDR2 SVGAGI. This CDR3 is built from 12 residues. With 4 bases removed from V and 10 bases from J, the gap between germline ends came to 13 bases.

CDR3 DNA: TGTGCCACCTCCCGGGACAGGGCAGATACGCAGTATTTT. This codes for CATSRDRADTQYF. This rearrangement joins TRBV5-4 to TRBJ2-3, with 9 positions matching TRBD1. Germline V gene lookup returns CDR1 SGHNT and CDR2 YYREEE (reference sequence). V lost 9 bases, J lost 4 bases, and 6 bases stayed unmatched. This CDR3 region has 13 residues. The complete variable domain, with remaining parts taken from reference TRBV5-4 and TRBJ2-3, reads ETGVTQSPTHLIKTRGQQVTLRCSSQSGHNTVSWYQQALGQGPQFIFQYYREEENGRGNFPPRFSGLQFPNYSSELNVNALELDDSALYLCATSRDRADTQYFGPGTRLTVL.

The V call is TRBV7-2, the J call TRBJ1-5, with D possibly being TRBD1 (5 bases). Trimming cost V 5 bases and J 1 base, with 21 bases left between them. From germline, CDR1 is SGHTA and CDR2 FQGNSA. The CDR3 sequence is 18 residues long. The CDR3 DNA is TGTGCCAGCAGCCCCCCGACAGACCTAACTCAAAGCAATCAGCCCCAGCATTTT. Its protein is CASSPPTDLTQSNQPQHF.